This TCR beta chain was recovered during a study of blood T cell repertoires in COVID-19. Germline V CDR1 and CDR2: KGHSH, LQKENI. The V end lost 2 bases, the J end lost 6 bases, and 14 bases lay between the germline ends. The CDR3 covers 16 residues. Generated by immunoSEQ multiplex PCR, the TCRdb table keeps only in-frame clones and is missing some. This table holds about 48,000 clones, around 82% found once. V and J are TRBV18 and TRBJ1-6; D unclear. The sequenced material came from peripheral blood. This TCR was sampled from a human donor in a cohort sampled during active COVID-19. The CDR3 sequence is CASSPTVQPLNSPLHF. CDR3 bases: TGTGCCAGCTCACCAACAGTTCAGCCACTTAATTCACCCCTCCACTTT.